This T cell receptor beta chain was recorded in a study of T cells after yellow fever vaccination. The ends lost 3 bases at V and 7 bases at J; junction bases unmatched: 9. The V gene's germline CDR1 is SGHTA and CDR2 FQGNSA. The CDR3 has 16 amino acids. Template switching by 5'RACE produced TCR cDNA, adding a universal primer site and UMIs. In TCRdb, the 5' RACE reads were re-called with MiXCR into one record per CDR3 protein. The table records approximately 550,000 distinct CDR3 sequences, 15% to 20% of them present only once. The V gene is TRBV7-2, the J gene TRBJ2-1, with 10 positions matching TRBD2. The sequence came from a man under 40 who received the YFV17D yellow fever vaccine. Sample: PBMCs, taken 15 days after the yellow fever booster vaccination. CDR3 DNA sequence: TGTGCCAGCAGCTTCCCCCCTAGCGGGAGTTTTAATGAGCAGTTCTTC. Amino acid sequence: CASSFPPSGSFNEQFF.